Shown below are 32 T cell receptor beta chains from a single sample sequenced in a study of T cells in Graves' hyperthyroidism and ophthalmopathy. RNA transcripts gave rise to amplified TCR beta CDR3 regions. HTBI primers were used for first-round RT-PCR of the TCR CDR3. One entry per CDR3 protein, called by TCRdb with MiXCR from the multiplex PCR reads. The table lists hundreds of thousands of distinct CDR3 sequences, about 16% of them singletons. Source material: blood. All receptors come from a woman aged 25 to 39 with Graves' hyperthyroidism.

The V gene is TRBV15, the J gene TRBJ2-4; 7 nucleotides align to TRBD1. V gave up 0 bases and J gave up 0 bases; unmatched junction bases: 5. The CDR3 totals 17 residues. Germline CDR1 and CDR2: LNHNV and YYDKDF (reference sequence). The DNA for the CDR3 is TGTGCCACCAGCAGAGATACAGGGGAACTAGCCAAAAACATTCAGTACTTC. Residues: CATSRDTGELAKNIQYF.

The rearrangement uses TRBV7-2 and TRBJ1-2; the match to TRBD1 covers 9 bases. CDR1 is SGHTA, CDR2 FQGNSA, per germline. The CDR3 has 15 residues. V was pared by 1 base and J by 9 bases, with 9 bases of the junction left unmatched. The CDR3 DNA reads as TGTGCCAGCAGCTTAGTTTTAGGGACAGGGCGTCGCTACACCTTC. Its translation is CASSLVLGTGRRYTF.

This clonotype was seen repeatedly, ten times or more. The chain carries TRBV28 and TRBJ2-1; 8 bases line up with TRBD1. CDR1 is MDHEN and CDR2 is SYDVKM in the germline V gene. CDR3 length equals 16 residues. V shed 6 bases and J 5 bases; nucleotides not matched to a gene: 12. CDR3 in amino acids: CASRAPGQASDNEQFF. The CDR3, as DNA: TGTGCCAGCAGGGCGCCGGGACAGGCTTCGGACAATGAGCAGTTCTTC.

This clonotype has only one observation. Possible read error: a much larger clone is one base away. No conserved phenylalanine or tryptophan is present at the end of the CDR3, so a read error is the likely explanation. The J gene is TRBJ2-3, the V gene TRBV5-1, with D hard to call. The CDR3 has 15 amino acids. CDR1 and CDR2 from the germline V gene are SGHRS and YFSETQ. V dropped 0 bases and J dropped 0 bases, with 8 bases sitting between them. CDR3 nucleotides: TGCGCCAGCAGCTTGGTGCCTACTAGCACAGATACGCAGTATCTT. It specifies CASSLVPTSTDTQYL.

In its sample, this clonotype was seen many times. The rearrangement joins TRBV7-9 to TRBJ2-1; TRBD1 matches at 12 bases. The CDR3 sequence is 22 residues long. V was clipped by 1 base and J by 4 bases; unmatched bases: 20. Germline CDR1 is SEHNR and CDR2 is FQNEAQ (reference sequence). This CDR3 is CASSLVRMGQGAWTVLYNEQFF. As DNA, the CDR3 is TGTGCCAGCAGCTTAGTGCGAATGGGACAGGGGGCCTGGACTGTCCTATACAATGAGCAGTTCTTC.

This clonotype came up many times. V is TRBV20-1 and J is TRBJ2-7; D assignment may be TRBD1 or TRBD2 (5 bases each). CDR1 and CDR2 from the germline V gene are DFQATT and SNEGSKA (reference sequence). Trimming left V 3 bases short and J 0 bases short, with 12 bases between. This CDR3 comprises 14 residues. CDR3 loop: CSASLRGGSYEQYF. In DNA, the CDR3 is TGCAGTGCTAGCCTTCGGGGCGGCTCCTACGAGCAGTACTTC.

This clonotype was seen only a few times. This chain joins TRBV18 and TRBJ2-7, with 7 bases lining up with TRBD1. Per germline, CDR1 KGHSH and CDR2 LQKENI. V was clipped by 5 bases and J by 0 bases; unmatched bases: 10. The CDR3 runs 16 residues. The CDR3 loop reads CASSNSGTVLSYEQYF. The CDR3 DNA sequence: TGTGCCAGCTCAAATTCCGGGACAGTTCTCTCCTACGAGCAGTACTTC.

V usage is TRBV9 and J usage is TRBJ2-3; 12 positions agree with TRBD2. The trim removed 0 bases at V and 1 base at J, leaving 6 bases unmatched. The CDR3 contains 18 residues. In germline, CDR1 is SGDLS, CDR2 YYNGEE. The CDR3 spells CASSVVASGRAGTDTQYF. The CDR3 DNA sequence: TGTGCCAGCAGCGTAGTCGCTAGCGGGAGGGCTGGCACAGATACGCAGTATTTT. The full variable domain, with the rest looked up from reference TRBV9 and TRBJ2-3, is DSGVTQTPKHLITATGQRVTLRCSPRSGDLSVYWYQQSLDQGLQFLIQYYNGEERAKGNILERFSAQQFPDLHSELNLSSLELGDSALYFCASSVVASGRAGTDTQYFGPGTRLTVL.

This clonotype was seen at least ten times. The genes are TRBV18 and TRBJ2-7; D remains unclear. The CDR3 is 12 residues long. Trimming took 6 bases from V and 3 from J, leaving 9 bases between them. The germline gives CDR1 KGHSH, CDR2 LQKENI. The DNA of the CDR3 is TGTGCCAGCTCTCCTGCAGGCTACGAGCAGTACTTC. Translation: CASSPAGYEQYF.

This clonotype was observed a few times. The CDR3 is CASSRLANRDTQYF. Written as DNA, the CDR3 is TGTGCCAGCAGCCGTCTAGCGAACAGAGATACGCAGTATTTT. The chain employs TRBV3-1 and TRBJ2-3, with TRBD2 as a possible D gene (6 bases). Trimming removed 4 bases at V and 5 bases at J, with 13 bases between. Germline CDR1 reads LGHDT; CDR2 reads YNNKEL (reference sequence). The CDR3 length is 14 residues.

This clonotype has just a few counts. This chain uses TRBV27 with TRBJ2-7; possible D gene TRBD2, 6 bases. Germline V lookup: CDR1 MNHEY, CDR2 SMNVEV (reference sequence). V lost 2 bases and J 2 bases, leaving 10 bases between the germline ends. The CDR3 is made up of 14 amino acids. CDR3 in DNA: TGTGCCAGCAGTTTACTCGGGAGTGCCTACGAGCAGTACTTC. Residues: CASSLLGSAYEQYF.

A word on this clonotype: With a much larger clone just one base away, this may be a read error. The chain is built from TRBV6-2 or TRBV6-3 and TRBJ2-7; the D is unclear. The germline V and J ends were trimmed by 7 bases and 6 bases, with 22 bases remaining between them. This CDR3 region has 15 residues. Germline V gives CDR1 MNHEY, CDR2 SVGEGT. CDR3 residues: CASTSSWAIGSEQYF. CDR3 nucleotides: TGTGCCAGCACCTCCAGTTGGGCCATCGGGTCCGAGCAGTACTTC.

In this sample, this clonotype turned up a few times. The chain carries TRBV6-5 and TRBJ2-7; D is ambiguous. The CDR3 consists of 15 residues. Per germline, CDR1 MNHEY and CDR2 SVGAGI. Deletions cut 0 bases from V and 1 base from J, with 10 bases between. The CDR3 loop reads CASSYSAGSSYEQYF. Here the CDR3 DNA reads TGTGCCAGCAGTTACTCGGCAGGATCTTCCTACGAGCAGTACTTC.

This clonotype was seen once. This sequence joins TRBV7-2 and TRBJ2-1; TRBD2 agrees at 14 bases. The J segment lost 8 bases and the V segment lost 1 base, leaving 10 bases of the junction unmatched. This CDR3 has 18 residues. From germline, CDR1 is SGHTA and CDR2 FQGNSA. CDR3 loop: CASSLEFGLAGGGDEQFF. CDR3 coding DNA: TGTGCCAGCAGCTTAGAATTCGGACTAGCGGGAGGTGGAGATGAGCAGTTCTTC. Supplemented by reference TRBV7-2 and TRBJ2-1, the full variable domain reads GAGVSQSPSNKVTEKGKDVELRCDPISGHTALYWYRQSLGQGLEFLIYFQGNSAPDKSGLPSDRFSAERTGGSVSTLTIQRTQQEDSAVYLCASSLEFGLAGGGDEQFFGPGTRLTVL.

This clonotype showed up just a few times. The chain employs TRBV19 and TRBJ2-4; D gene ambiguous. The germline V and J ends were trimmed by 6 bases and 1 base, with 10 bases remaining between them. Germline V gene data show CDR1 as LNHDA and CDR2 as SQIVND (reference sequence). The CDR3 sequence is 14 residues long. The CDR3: CASRATQAKNIQYF. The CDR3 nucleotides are TGTGCCAGTAGAGCAACCCAGGCCAAAAACATTCAGTACTTC.

The CDR3 DNA follows: TGTGCCAGCAGTAGGACGCAGTTGGATGGCTACACCTTC. Amino acid sequence: CASSRTQLDGYTF. The chain carries TRBV12-3 or TRBV12-4 and TRBJ1-2; D gene uncertain. The CDR3 length is 13 residues. V gave up 5 bases and J gave up 6 bases, with 13 bases separating them.

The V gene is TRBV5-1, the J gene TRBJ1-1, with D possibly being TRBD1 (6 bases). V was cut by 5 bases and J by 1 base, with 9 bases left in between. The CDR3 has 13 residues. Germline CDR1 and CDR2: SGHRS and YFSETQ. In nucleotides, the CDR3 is TGCGCCAGCAGGGACAGCGAGAACACTGAAGCTTTCTTT. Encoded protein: CASRDSENTEAFF.

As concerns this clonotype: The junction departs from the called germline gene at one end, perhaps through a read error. CDR3 residues: CASSMGGTYSEQFF. The CDR3, as DNA: TGTGCCAGTAGTATGGGCGGTACGTACAGTGAGCAGTTCTTC. This chain uses TRBV19 with TRBJ2-1; unclear D gene. Germline V lookup: CDR1 LNHDA, CDR2 SQIVND (reference sequence). The CDR3 is 14 residues long.

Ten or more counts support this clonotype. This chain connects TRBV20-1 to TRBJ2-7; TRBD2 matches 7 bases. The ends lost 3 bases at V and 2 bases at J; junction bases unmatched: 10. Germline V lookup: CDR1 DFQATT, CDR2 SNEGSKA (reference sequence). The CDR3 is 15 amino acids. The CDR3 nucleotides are TGCAGTGCTAGTACGGGGGGAGTAAGTCCCTACGAGCAGTACTTC. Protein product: CSASTGGVSPYEQYF.

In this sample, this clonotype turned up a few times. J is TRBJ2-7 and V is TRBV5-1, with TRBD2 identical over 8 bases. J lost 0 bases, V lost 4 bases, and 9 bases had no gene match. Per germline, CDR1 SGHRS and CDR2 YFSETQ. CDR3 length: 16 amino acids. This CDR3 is CASSPSSGRASYEQYF. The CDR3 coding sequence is TGCGCCAGCAGCCCCTCGAGCGGGAGAGCCTCCTACGAGCAGTACTTC.

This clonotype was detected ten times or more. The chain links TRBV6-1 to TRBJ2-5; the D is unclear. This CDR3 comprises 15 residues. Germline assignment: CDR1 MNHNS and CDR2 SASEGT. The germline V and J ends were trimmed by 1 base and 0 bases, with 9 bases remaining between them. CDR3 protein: CASSEGRLYQETQYF. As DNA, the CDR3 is TGTGCCAGCAGTGAAGGCAGACTGTACCAAGAGACCCAGTACTTC.

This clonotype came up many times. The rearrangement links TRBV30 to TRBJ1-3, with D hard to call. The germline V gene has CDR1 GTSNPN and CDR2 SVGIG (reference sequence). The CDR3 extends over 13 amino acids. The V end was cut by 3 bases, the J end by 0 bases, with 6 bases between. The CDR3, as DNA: TGTGCCTGGAGCTTTACCTCTGGAAACACCATATATTTT. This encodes CAWSFTSGNTIYF.

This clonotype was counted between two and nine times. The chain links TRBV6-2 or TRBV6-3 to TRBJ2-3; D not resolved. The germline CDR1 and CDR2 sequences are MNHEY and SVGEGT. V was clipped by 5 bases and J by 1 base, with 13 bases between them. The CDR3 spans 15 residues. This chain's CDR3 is CASSNQAVGTDTQYF. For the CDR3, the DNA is TGTGCCAGCAGTAACCAGGCAGTGGGCACAGATACGCAGTATTTT.

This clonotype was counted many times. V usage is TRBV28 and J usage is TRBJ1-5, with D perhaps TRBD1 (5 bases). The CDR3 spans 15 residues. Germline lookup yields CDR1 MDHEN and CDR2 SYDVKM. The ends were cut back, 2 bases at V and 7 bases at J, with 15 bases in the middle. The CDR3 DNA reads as TGTGCCAGCAGTTTACCCGACAGTACGTCGCAGCCCCAGCATTTT. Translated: CASSLPDSTSQPQHF.

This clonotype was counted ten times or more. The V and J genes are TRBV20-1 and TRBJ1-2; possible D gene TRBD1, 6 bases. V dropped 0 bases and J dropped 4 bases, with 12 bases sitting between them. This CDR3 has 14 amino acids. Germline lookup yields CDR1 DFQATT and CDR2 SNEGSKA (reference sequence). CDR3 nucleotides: TGCAGTGCTAGAGAGGGAGGGGGGGCCTATGGCTACACCTTC. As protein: CSAREGGGAYGYTF.

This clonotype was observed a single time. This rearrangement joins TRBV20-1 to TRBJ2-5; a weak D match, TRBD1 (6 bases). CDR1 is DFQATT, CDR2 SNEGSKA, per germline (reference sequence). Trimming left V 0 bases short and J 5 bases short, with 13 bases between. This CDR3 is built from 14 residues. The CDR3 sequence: CSAREGTGMETQYF. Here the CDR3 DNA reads TGCAGTGCTAGAGAGGGAACAGGGATGGAGACCCAGTACTTC.

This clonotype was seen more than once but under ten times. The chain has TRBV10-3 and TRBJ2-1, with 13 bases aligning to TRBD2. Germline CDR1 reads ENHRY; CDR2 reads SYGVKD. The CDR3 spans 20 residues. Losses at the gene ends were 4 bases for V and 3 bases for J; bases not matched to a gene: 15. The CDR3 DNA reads TGTGCCATCAGTGGGGGGAGGAGGACTAGCGGGAGTTCAGACTACAATGAGCAGTTCTTC. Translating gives CAISGGRRTSGSSDYNEQFF.

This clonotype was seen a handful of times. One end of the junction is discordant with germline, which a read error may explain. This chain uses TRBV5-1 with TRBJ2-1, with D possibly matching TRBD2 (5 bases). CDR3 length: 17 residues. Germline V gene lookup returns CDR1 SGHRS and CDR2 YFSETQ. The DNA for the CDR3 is TGCGCCAGCAGCTCAACCCGCCCGGGGAGCTCCTACGATGAGCAGTTCTTC. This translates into CASSSTRPGSSYDEQFF.

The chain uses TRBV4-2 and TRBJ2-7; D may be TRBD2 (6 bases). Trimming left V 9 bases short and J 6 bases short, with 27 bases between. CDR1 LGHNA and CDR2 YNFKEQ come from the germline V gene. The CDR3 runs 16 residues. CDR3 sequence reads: CARSDLAGLPLCEQYF. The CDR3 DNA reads TGTGCCAGGTCGGATCTCGCGGGGCTCCCTTTGTGCGAGCAGTACTTC.

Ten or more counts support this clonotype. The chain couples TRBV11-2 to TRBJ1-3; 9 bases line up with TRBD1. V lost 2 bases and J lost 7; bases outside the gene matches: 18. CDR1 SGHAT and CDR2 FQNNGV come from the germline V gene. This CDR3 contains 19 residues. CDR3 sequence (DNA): TGTGCCAGCAGCTTACGGACTTTGCGGGACAGGGAGTTGCGGAACACCATATATTTT. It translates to CASSLRTLRDRELRNTIYF.

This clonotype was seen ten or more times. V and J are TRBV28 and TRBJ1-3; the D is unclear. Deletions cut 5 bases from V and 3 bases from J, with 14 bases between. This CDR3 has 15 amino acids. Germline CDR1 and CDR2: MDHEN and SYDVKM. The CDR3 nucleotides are TGTGCCAGCAGTGGAGGTCAGGCTAATGGAAACACCATATATTTT. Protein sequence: CASSGGQANGNTIYF.

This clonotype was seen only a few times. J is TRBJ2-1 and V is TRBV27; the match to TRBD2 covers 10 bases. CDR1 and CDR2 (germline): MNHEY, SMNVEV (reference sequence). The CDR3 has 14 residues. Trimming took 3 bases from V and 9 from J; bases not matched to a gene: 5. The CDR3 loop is CASSLPRTSGEQFF. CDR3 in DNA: TGTGCCAGCAGTTTGCCAAGGACTAGCGGTGAGCAGTTCTTC.